This T cell receptor beta chain was retrieved from a study of cytomegalovirus exposure and HLA in healthy donors. General study results and limits: In vitro testing confirmed a few CMV-associated chains as specific for CMV antigens. An analysis done earlier found most TCR beta V segments productive about 87% or about 30% of the time.

CDR3 length equals 12 residues. Germline loops: CDR1 SGHTA, CDR2 FQGNSA. V gave up 5 bases and J gave up 11 bases; unmatched junction bases: 8. The PCR was carried out with 60 Vbeta primers and 13 Jbeta primers. Under the authors' procedure: In a later analysis, around 10 million of tens of millions of unique beta chains occurred in at least two donors. This table comes from immunoSEQ multiplex PCR, and its TCRdb copy is limited to in-frame clones, with some not included. V, J and clone size are taken as reported in that table, and D and trimming were inferred from the DNA itself. The top ten hold approximately 0.39% of the sample, which has about 200,000 clones, roughly 83% seen once. Remarks on this clone: The antigen is not known.

This chain links TRBV7-2 with TRBJ1-1, with 7 bases lining up with TRBD1. The sequenced sample consisted of PBMCs. The origin of this receptor is a male donor in good health and CMV-seropositive. The CDR3 nucleotides are TGTGCCAGCAGCGAAGTCGAGGGGGCGGCTTTCTTT. This sequence encodes CASSEVEGAAFF.